Detailed here is one TCR beta chain. Its antigen is still unknown. With 60 Vbeta and 13 Jbeta primers, the PCR was carried out. Produced via immunoSEQ multiplex PCR; TCRdb's table is partial and in-frame only. Counted here are approximately 100,000 clones, about 80% occurring once; the ten biggest clones make up about 2.6%. V shed 1 base and J shed 5 bases, with 10 bases lying between them. CDR1 and CDR2 from the germline V gene are SGHNT and YYREEE (reference sequence). The CDR3 runs 13 residues. The entry originates in a study of cytomegalovirus exposure and HLA in healthy donors. Notes on the study in general: It was shown in a later analysis that HLA-associated TCR beta chains were more clonally expanded than other, equally common chains. Despite most TCR sequences being rare, some public TCRs occurred in many donors. Previous analysis showed most TCR beta V segments were productive about 87% or about 30% of the time. Several V segments, TRBV6-2 and TRBV6-3 among them, could not be told apart and were dropped.

The chain has TRBV5-4 and TRBJ2-7; the D gene is possibly TRBD1 (5 bases). Sequencing was performed on PBMCs. This TCR came from a man in his fifties in good health and CMV-seropositive. The CDR3 loop reads CASSLSGLDEQYF. The CDR3 DNA reads TGTGCCAGCAGCTTGTCAGGGTTAGACGAGCAGTACTTC.